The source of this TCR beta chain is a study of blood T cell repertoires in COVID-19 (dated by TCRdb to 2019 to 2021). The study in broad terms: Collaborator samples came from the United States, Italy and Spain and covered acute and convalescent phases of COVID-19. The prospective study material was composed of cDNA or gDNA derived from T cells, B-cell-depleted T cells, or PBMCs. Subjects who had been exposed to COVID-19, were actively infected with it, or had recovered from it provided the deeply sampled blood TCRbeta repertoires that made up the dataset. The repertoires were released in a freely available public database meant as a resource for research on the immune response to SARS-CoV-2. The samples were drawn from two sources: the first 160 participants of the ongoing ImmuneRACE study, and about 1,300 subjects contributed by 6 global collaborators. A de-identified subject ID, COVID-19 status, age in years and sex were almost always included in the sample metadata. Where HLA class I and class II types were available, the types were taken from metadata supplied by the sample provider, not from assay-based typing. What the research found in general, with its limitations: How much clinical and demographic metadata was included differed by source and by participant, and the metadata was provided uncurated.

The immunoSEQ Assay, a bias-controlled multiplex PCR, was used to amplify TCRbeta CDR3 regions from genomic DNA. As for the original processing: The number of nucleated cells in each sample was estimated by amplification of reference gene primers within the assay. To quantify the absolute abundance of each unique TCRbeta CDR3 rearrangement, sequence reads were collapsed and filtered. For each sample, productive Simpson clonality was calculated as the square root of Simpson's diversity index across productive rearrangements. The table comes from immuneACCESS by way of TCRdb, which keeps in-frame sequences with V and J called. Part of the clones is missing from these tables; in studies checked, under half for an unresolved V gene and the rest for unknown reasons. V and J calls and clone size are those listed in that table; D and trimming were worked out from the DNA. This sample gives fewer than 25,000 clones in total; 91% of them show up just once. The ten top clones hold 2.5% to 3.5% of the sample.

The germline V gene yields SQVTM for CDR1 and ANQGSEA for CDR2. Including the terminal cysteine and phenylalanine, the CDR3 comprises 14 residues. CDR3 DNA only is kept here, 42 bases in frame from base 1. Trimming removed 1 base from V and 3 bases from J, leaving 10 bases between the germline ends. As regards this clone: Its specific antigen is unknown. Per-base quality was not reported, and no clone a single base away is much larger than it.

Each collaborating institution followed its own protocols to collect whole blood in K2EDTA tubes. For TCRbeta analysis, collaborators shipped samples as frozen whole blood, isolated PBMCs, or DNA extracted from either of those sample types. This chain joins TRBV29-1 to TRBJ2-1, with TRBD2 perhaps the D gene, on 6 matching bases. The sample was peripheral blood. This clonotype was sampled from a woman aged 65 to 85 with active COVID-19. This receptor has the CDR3 CSVEGGVYYNEQFF. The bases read TGCAGCGTTGAAGGGGGGGTCTACTACAATGAGCAGTTCTTC.